These 25 T cell receptor beta chains share one sample of origin, sequenced in a study of blood T cell repertoires in COVID-19. Libraries were prepared by immunoSEQ multiplex PCR; TCRdb keeps only in-frame clonotypes and omits some of them. The sample has just under 65,000 clones, about 78% seen once; the top ten hold around half. The sample comprised peripheral blood. The receptors originated from a woman aged 80 or older with acute or convalescent COVID-19.

As for this clone: One end of the junction is discordant with germline, which a read error may explain. CDR3 loop: CASSSWTGGSHEQYF. The CDR3 DNA sequence: TGTGCCAGCAGTTCCTGGACAGGGGGCTCCCACGAGCAGTACTTC. This chain links TRBV6-5 with TRBJ2-7; 11 nucleotides line up with TRBD1. The germline CDR1 and CDR2 sequences are MNHEY and SVGAGI. The CDR3 covers 15 residues.

The chain links TRBV7-8 to TRBJ1-5; tentative D call: TRBD1 (6 bases). This CDR3 comprises 17 residues. Trimming stripped 3 bases from V and 2 bases from J, with 17 bases between. Per germline, CDR1 SGHVS and CDR2 FQNEAQ. The CDR3 DNA follows: TGTGCCAGCAGCTTGACCCTAGGGGGGGGCCGCAATCAGCCCCAGCATTTT. Residues: CASSLTLGGGRNQPQHF.

J is TRBJ2-2 and V is TRBV6-2 or TRBV6-3; D gene ambiguous. Trimming shortened V by 2 bases and J by 1 base, and 8 bases separated the two germline ends. CDR3 length equals 15 residues. Germline V gene lookup returns CDR1 MNHEY and CDR2 SVGEGT. Written as DNA, the CDR3 is TGTGCCAGCAGTTACGGCACCATGAACACCGGGGAGCTGTTTTTT. It encodes CASSYGTMNTGELFF.

The gene calls are TRBV6-5 and TRBJ1-1, with D unclear. Per the germline V gene, CDR1 is MNHEY and CDR2 is SVGAGI. Trimming stripped 2 bases from V and 7 bases from J, with 11 bases between. This CDR3 has 13 residues. The CDR3 DNA is TGTGCCAGCAGTTACCAGCTCCGGGGTGAAGCTTTCTTT. It specifies CASSYQLRGEAFF.

The chain joins TRBV29-1 to TRBJ2-4; TRBD1 matches 7 bases. With V trimmed by 4 bases and J by 8 bases, 8 bases remained unmatched. Germline CDR1 is SQVTM and CDR2 is ANQGSEA. This CDR3 comprises 13 residues. CDR3 in DNA: TGCAGCGTTGGCCGGGACAGAATGGACATTCAGTACTTC. It is translated as CSVGRDRMDIQYF.

The chain carries TRBV12-5 and TRBJ2-3; TRBD2 matches 7 bases. Germline V gene lookup returns CDR1 LGHNT and CDR2 FRNRAP. The V gene end was trimmed by 0 bases and the J gene end by 5 bases; junction bases not matched to a gene: 5. The CDR3 loop spans 15 amino acids. DNA of the CDR3: TGTGCTAGTGGTTTGGTAGGCGGGAGCGGAGATACGCAGTATTTT. Residues: CASGLVGGSGDTQYF.

This clone has a handful of counts. The chain carries TRBV9 and TRBJ2-1, with a weak D call TRBD2 (6 bases). The V end was cut by 0 bases, the J end by 10 bases, with 20 bases between. The CDR3 length is 16 residues. The germline V gene encodes CDR1 SGDLS and CDR2 YYNGEE. CDR3 nucleotide sequence: TGTGCCAGCAGCGTAGGTGGGCGGGGCCACTCAGGGGAGCAGTTCTTC. It specifies CASSVGGRGHSGEQFF. The variable domain in full, with the rest retrieved from reference TRBV9 and TRBJ2-1, is DSGVTQTPKHLITATGQRVTLRCSPRSGDLSVYWYQQSLDQGLQFLIQYYNGEERAKGNILERFSAQQFPDLHSELNLSSLELGDSALYFCASSVGGRGHSGEQFFGPGTRLTVL.

This clone was detected only a few times. The chain uses TRBV28 and TRBJ1-2; D gene uncertain. V gave up 8 bases and J gave up 9 bases, with 13 bases separating them. Germline lookup yields CDR1 MDHEN and CDR2 SYDVKM. The CDR3 is 11 amino acids. This chain's CDR3 is CASSTGRRYTF. In nucleotides, the CDR3 is TGTGCCAGCTCAACGGGTCGTCGCTACACCTTC.

This chain joins TRBV10-2 and TRBJ1-6; D not resolved. The CDR3 totals 16 residues. CDR1 and CDR2 from the germline V gene are WSHSY and SAAADI. V was shortened by 2 bases and J by 3 bases, with 11 bases between the two germline ends. CDR3 sequence: CASSERGTLYNSPLHF. CDR3 in DNA: TGCGCCAGCAGTGAGCGGGGAACTCTCTATAATTCACCCCTCCACTTT.

The rearrangement links TRBV7-9 to TRBJ2-3, with a tentative D call TRBD2 (5 bases). CDR3 length equals 14 residues. The germline V gene encodes CDR1 SEHNR and CDR2 FQNEAQ (reference sequence). Trimming shortened V by 5 bases and J by 3 bases, and 12 bases separated the two germline ends. The CDR3 DNA reads TGTGCCAGCAGCACAGCTAGCTTGACAGATACGCAGTATTTT. Amino acids: CASSTASLTDTQYF.

The chain carries TRBV24-1 and TRBJ1-1, with 12 bases identical to TRBD1. Trimming cost V 4 bases and J 3 bases; bases outside gene matches: 11. This CDR3 region has 18 residues. CDR1 is KGHDR, CDR2 SFDVKD, per germline. CDR3 DNA: TGTGCCACCAGTGACTCCGGGACAGGGGGCGAGCATTACACTGAAGCTTTCTTT. Translation: CATSDSGTGGEHYTEAFF.

In its sample, this clone was seen a few times. The chain is built from TRBV7-9 and TRBJ2-5; tentative D call: TRBD1 (6 bases). CDR3 length: 14 residues. Germline V lookup: CDR1 SEHNR, CDR2 FQNEAQ (reference sequence). V lost 3 bases and J 1 base, leaving 9 bases between the germline ends. In DNA, the CDR3 is TGTGCCAGCAGCTTCGGGACACGCCAAGAGACCCAGTACTTC. As protein: CASSFGTRQETQYF.

This clone was counted only a few times. The V gene is TRBV18, the J gene TRBJ2-1; TRBD1 might be the D (5 bases). The CDR3 runs to 14 residues. Germline-derived CDR1 and CDR2 are KGHSH and LQKENI. V was clipped by 2 bases and J by 6 bases, with 11 bases between them. The CDR3, as DNA: TGTGCCAGCTCACCATCATCAGGGCTCAATGAGCAGTTCTTC. This translates into CASSPSSGLNEQFF.

Only a few counts were recorded for this clone. The gene calls are TRBV11-2 and TRBJ1-4; 8 bases match TRBD1. The germline V gene has CDR1 SGHAT and CDR2 FQNNGV. This CDR3 has 18 amino acids. V shed 2 bases and J 1 base; nucleotides not matched to a gene: 9. The CDR3 coding sequence is TGTGCCAGCAGCTTACACTGGGACAGGCAGCGAACTAATGAAAAACTGTTTTTT. This codes for CASSLHWDRQRTNEKLFF.

Only one count was recorded for this clone. V and J are TRBV6-6 and TRBJ1-5, with D perhaps TRBD1 (5 bases). Germline V lookup: CDR1 MNHNY, CDR2 SVGAGI (reference sequence). The CDR3 consists of 14 residues. V was trimmed by 7 bases and J by 1 base, leaving 11 bases between them. CDR3 nucleotide sequence: TGTGCCAGCACCCTCGGGGGAAGCAATCAGCCCCAGCATTTT. This gives the protein CASTLGGSNQPQHF.

The chain joins TRBV28 to TRBJ1-5, with D possibly TRBD1 on 5 matching bases. Trimming cost V 6 bases and J 5 bases, with 17 bases left between them. The CDR3 is 15 amino acids. The germline V gene has CDR1 MDHEN and CDR2 SYDVKM. This chain's CDR3 is CASSPLGGGDQPQHF. CDR3 nucleotide sequence: TGTGCCAGCAGCCCTCTGGGGGGTGGGGATCAGCCCCAGCATTTT.

V is TRBV29-1 and J is TRBJ1-6, with TRBD1 as a possible D gene (6 bases). V shed 7 bases and J shed 9 bases, with 13 bases lying between them. The length of the CDR3 is 12 residues. CDR1 is SQVTM, CDR2 ANQGSEA, per germline. In DNA, the CDR3 is TGCAGCGCCCGGACAGAGGGTTCACCCCTCCACTTT. Translation: CSARTEGSPLHF.

This rearrangement joins TRBV2 to TRBJ1-1; tentatively, D is TRBD1 (6 bases). The CDR3 extends over 16 amino acids. Trimming pared 7 bases from V and 3 bases from J, leaving 21 bases between. From germline, CDR1 is SNHLY and CDR2 FYNNEI. The CDR3 region is CASKFKSTGSDTEAFF. In nucleotides, the CDR3 is TGTGCCAGCAAATTCAAGAGTACAGGGTCGGACACTGAAGCTTTCTTT.

This sequence joins TRBV20-1 and TRBJ2-3, with D maybe TRBD2 (5 bases). The V gene's germline CDR1 is DFQATT and CDR2 SNEGSKA (reference sequence). Trimming pared 3 bases from V and 6 bases from J, leaving 13 bases between. CDR3 size: 13 residues. The CDR3 region is CSASDQRRDTQYF. The DNA of the CDR3 is TGCAGTGCTAGTGACCAACGGAGGGATACGCAGTATTTT.

This clone was observed a single time. The V gene is TRBV28, the J gene TRBJ2-7; 9 bases line up with TRBD2. The CDR3 is 15 residues long. V was pared by 3 bases and J by 2 bases, with 5 bases of the junction left unmatched. Germline assignment: CDR1 MDHEN and CDR2 SYDVKM. The CDR3 DNA reads as TGTGCCAGCAGTTTTCGGGCTAGCGGGACCTACGAGCAGTACTTC. Its translation is CASSFRASGTYEQYF. The variable domain in full, with the rest retrieved from reference TRBV28 and TRBJ2-7, is DVKVTQSSRYLVKRTGEKVFLECVQDMDHENMFWYRQDPGLGLRLIYFSYDVKMKEKGDIPEGYSVSREKKERFSLILESASTNQTSMYLCASSFRASGTYEQYFGPGTRLTVT.

V usage is TRBV9 and J usage is TRBJ2-3; 7 nucleotides line up with TRBD2. The CDR3 has 17 amino acids. The V and J ends lost 4 bases and 1 base, in that order; junction bases with no gene match: 12. CDR1 SGDLS and CDR2 YYNGEE come from the germline V gene. CDR3 nucleotide sequence: TGTGCCAGCAGCCCATCCCGCGGGAGTTCTGGCACAGATACGCAGTATTTT. The encoded protein is CASSPSRGSSGTDTQYF.

The chain links TRBV21-1 to TRBJ2-7; the table assigns TRBD1, which was not confirmed against the DNA. TRBV21-1 is labeled a pseudogene. This CDR3 has 11 amino acids. CDR3 bases: TGCCCCTCCAGGGTCGCCTACGAGCAGTACTTC. Encoded protein: CPSRVAYEQYF.

Only a few counts were recorded for this clone. The chain links TRBV7-6 to TRBJ1-1; perhaps TRBD1 as D (6 bases). Per germline, CDR1 SGHVS and CDR2 FNYEAQ. The length of the CDR3 is 15 residues. V dropped 1 base and J dropped 0 bases, with 9 bases sitting between them. CDR3 bases: TGTGCCAGCAGCTTAGGGGGGCCGTTGAACACTGAAGCTTTCTTT. This encodes CASSLGGPLNTEAFF.

The CDR3 nucleotides are TGTGCCAGCAGCGTAGATAGCGGAGACGGGGAGACCCAGTACTTC. Amino acids: CASSVDSGDGETQYF. This chain connects TRBV9 to TRBJ2-5; D might be TRBD2 (6 bases). CDR3 length: 15 amino acids. Deletions cut 0 bases from V and 5 bases from J, with 14 bases between. The V gene's germline CDR1 is SGDLS and CDR2 YYNGEE. The full variable domain, in which reference TRBV9 and TRBJ2-5 provide the parts outside the CDR3, is DSGVTQTPKHLITATGQRVTLRCSPRSGDLSVYWYQQSLDQGLQFLIQYYNGEERAKGNILERFSAQQFPDLHSELNLSSLELGDSALYFCASSVDSGDGETQYFGPGTRLLVL.

This chain links TRBV27 with TRBJ2-3; TRBD2 agrees at 10 bases. Germline CDR1 is MNHEY and CDR2 is SMNVEV (reference sequence). The trim removed 4 bases at V and 2 bases at J, leaving 12 bases unmatched. The CDR3 consists of 18 residues. CDR3 loop: CASSSSRVAGGTTDTQYF. The DNA for the CDR3 is TGTGCCAGCAGTTCCTCGAGGGTAGCGGGAGGTACCACAGATACGCAGTATTTT.